The entry that follows covers one T cell receptor beta chain sequence. Its cognate antigen is unknown. Amplification used 60 Vbeta primers and 13 Jbeta primers. TCRdb's copy holds only in-frame clones and misses some; the assay was immunoSEQ multiplex PCR. Of approximately 60,000 clones detected, about four fifths appear once; the ten largest clones hold around 1.5%. This sample was taken from a study of cytomegalovirus exposure and HLA in healthy donors. The CDR3 is 15 amino acids. V lost 7 bases and J 3 bases, leaving 15 bases between the germline ends. CDR1 and CDR2 (germline): SEHNR, FQNEAQ (reference sequence). Study-level results: A few V segments could not be told apart, such as TRBV6-2 and TRBV6-3, and were left out. Immune exposure information comprised only CMV serostatus. Researchers catalogued roughly 170 TCR beta chains as cytomegalovirus-associated.

Sequencing was carried out using PBMCs. The chain carries TRBV7-9 and TRBJ1-4; no reliable D call. This TCR came from a man aged 35-49 years in good health and CMV-seronegative. The CDR3 region has the DNA TGTGCCAGCACCCCAGCCTTTGGGCCTAATGAAAAACTGTTTTTT. This translates into CASTPAFGPNEKLFF. The whole variable domain, remainder taken from reference TRBV7-9 and TRBJ1-4, is DTGVSQNPRHKITKRGQNVTFRCDPISEHNRLYWYRQTLGQGPEFLTYFQNEAQLEKSRLLSDRFSAERPKGSFSTLEIQRTEQGDSAMYLCASTPAFGPNEKLFFGSGTQLSVL.